The sample holds one count of the clone carrying this T cell receptor (beta chain). Sequenced by immunoSEQ multiplex PCR; TCRdb stores in-frame clones only, minus some. Among nearly 600,000 clones, nearly 97% were seen once, and the ten largest hold less than 0.13%. This sample is part of a study of shared clonotypes between healthy human individuals. Naive CD8 cells lacked CD45RO and underwent positive selection for CCR7, leaving out terminally differentiated effector memory CD45RA+ cells. Trimming removed 8 bases from V and 6 bases from J, with 8 bases in between. The CDR3 has 11 residues. Germline V gene data show CDR1 as SGHVS and CDR2 as FNYEAQ.

This chain joins TRBV7-6 and TRBJ2-1; D is ambiguous. The receptor was derived from a woman aged 30 to 39 in good health. The source material was naive CD8+ T cells sorted from blood. The CDR3 coding sequence is TGTGCCAGCCAAATCTCCAATGAGCAGTTCTTC. It encodes CASQISNEQFF.